This T cell receptor beta chain was captured by sequencing in a study of PD-1 blockade in classical Hodgkin lymphoma. Regarding the study as a whole: Newly diagnosed patients were reported to start with lower TCR diversity than healthy donors. Whatever underlies the repertoire differences (possibly disease activity or prior therapy) remains undefined.

Produced via immunoSEQ multiplex PCR; TCRdb's table is partial and in-frame only. The sample records 25,000 to 35,000 clones, around 90% being singletons. The count of this clone is one. Its antigen remains unknown. Per germline, CDR1 SGHNT and CDR2 YYREEE (reference sequence). Germline trimming cut 4 bases from V and 7 bases from J; bases unmatched to any gene: 10. This CDR3 has 16 amino acids. Time point reported: newly diagnosed, previously untreated cHL patient sample. Thawed PBMCs were the source of CD4+ T cells, purified by magnetic negative selection. PBMCs representing newly diagnosed, untreated classical Hodgkin lymphoma functioned as the comparison.

The clonotype was recovered from a human donor with classical Hodgkin lymphoma. V and J are TRBV5-4 and TRBJ2-2; 10 bases match TRBD1. The sequenced material came from CD4+ T cells from blood. CDR3 in DNA: TGTGCCAGCAGCCCGGGAGGACAGGGGGAAAGCGGGGAGCTGTTTTTT. This sequence encodes CASSPGGQGESGELFF.